Listed below are T cell receptor beta chains from one sample, sequenced in a study of neoadjuvant anti-PD-1 for oral cavity cancer. The method was immunoSEQ multiplex PCR; TCRdb's version includes in-frame clones alone and lacks a portion of them. The table records about 16,000 clones, less than 80% of them present only once. The sample consisted of PBMCs, taken before nivolumab (anti-PD-1) treatment. The receptors originated from a person aged 35 to 85 with oral cavity squamous cell carcinoma. Both conserved end residues are part of each CDR3. A D gene is named only where the DNA matches it firmly. A clone size is listed for some rows: how often the clone was seen (once, few, many), or a class if it is expanded.

CASSIPGWGTEAFF TGTGCCAGCAGCATCCCAGGGTGGGGAACTGAAGCTTTCTTT TRBV7-2 once TRBJ1-1 NA
CASSPTRRQNEKLFF TGTGCCAGTAGTCCAACGAGGCGGCAGAATGAAAAACTGTTTTTT TRBV19 NA TRBJ1-4 NA
CASSLFAVGQGNEKLFF TGTGCCAGCAGTTTATTCGCGGTGGGACAGGGGAATGAAAAACTGTTTTTT TRBV27 once TRBJ1-4 TRBD1
CASSAGTGGPYGYTF TGTGCCAGCAGTGCCGGGACAGGGGGCCCCTATGGCTACACCTTC TRBV2 NA TRBJ1-2 TRBD1
CASSKLGNTGELFF TGTGCCAGCAGCAAACTAGGGAACACCGGGGAGCTGTTTTTT TRBV11-3 NA TRBJ2-2 NA
CASSRGTVYGYTF TGTGCCAGCAGCCGGGGGACGGTCTATGGCTACACCTTC TRBV7-9 NA TRBJ1-2 NA
CASGAGFDADTQYF TGTGCCAGCGGGGCGGGGTTTGATGCAGATACGCAGTATTTT TRBV27 NA TRBJ2-3 NA
CASSLVESGANVLTF TGCGCCAGCAGCTTGGTTGAATCTGGGGCCAACGTCCTGACTTTC TRBV5-1 NA TRBJ2-6 NA
CASSLLRGGAEQYF TGCGCCAGCAGCCTGTTACGGGGGGGTGCCGAGCAGTACTTC TRBV5-1 once TRBJ2-7 TRBD2
CASSTAPHNEQFF TGTGCCAGCAGCACCGCCCCCCACAATGAGCAGTTCTTC TRBV7-3 few TRBJ2-1 NA
CASSQDRGTDTQYF TGTGCCAGCAGCCAAGATCGGGGGACAGATACGCAGTATTTT TRBV4-2 NA TRBJ2-3 NA
CASSPRPTSGGAWSCFF NA TRBV7-9 once TRBJ2-2 NA
CAWSVSGVGEQYF TGTGCCTGGAGTGTAAGCGGGGTTGGCGAGCAGTACTTC TRBV30 NA TRBJ2-7 TRBD2
CASRDDKGPDTQYF TGTGCCAGCAGGGACGACAAGGGGCCAGATACGCAGTATTTT TRBV6-1 NA TRBJ2-3 NA
CAINAWGGSYNEQFF TGTGCCATTAACGCATGGGGGGGCTCCTACAATGAGCAGTTCTTC TRBV6-1 once TRBJ2-1 TRBD2
CASSFSIRTNNEKLFF TGTGCCAGCAGTTTCTCGATACGGACCAATAATGAAAAACTGTTTTTT TRBV27 NA TRBJ1-4 NA
CASSPTSPTSNYEQFF TGTGCCAGCAGCCCGACTTCCCCTACTAGTAACTATGAGCAGTTCTTC TRBV28 NA TRBJ2-1 NA
CASSLNDRPNQPQHF TGTGCCAGTAGTTTGAACGACAGACCCAATCAGCCCCAGCATTTT TRBV19 few TRBJ1-5 NA
CASSPTGAYGYTF TGTGCCAGCAGTCCGACAGGGGCTTATGGCTACACCTTC TRBV27 few TRBJ1-2 TRBD1
CASSLDSLNEQFF TGTGCCAGCAGTCTGGACAGTCTTAATGAGCAGTTCTTC TRBV28 NA TRBJ2-1 NA
CASSESTGTNYGYTF TGTGCCAGCAGCGAATCGACAGGGACTAACTATGGCTACACCTTC TRBV11-2 NA TRBJ1-2 TRBD1
CASSPKPFMNTEAFF TGTGCCAGCAGCCCTAAGCCTTTCATGAACACTGAAGCTTTCTTT TRBV9 NA TRBJ1-1 NA
CASSLLRGGGFGTIYF TGTGCCAGCAGTTTACTCCGGGGCGGGGGGTTCGGCACCATATATTTT TRBV27 NA TRBJ1-3 NA
CASSLALHSTDTQYF TGCGCCAGCAGCTTGGCGTTGCACAGCACAGATACGCAGTATTTT TRBV5-1 NA TRBJ2-3 NA
CASSQPTQGAYGYTF TGCGCCAGCAGCCAACCCACACAGGGGGCTTATGGCTACACCTTC TRBV4-1 NA TRBJ1-2 TRBD1
CASSTTGSYEQYF TGTGCCAGTAGCACGACAGGCTCCTACGAGCAGTACTTC TRBV19 NA TRBJ2-7 NA
CSASTGYEQYF TGCAGTGCTAGCACCGGATACGAGCAGTACTTC TRBV20-1 NA TRBJ2-7 NA
CASSLFRGTEAFF TGTGCCAGCAGCTTATTCCGGGGCACTGAAGCTTTCTTT TRBV11-3 once TRBJ1-1 NA
CASGLAFAGVYGYTF TGTGCCAGCGGCTTGGCGTTTGCAGGGGTCTATGGCTACACCTTC TRBV11-1 NA TRBJ1-2 NA
CASSLVRGRTGELFF TGTGCCAGCAGCTTAGTGAGGGGTCGTACCGGGGAGCTGTTTTTT TRBV11-2 few TRBJ2-2 NA
CASSRGDYGYTF TGTGCCAGCAGCAGGGGAGACTATGGCTACACCTTC TRBV7-2 NA TRBJ1-2 NA
CASTNGGTHYGYTF TGTGCCAGCACCAATGGGGGGACCCACTATGGCTACACCTTC TRBV7-3 NA TRBJ1-2 NA
CASSSTLYTGESEAFF TGTGCCAGCAGCTCCACGCTTTACACAGGGGAGTCTGAAGCTTTCTTT TRBV7-9 NA TRBJ1-1 TRBD1
CSAQTGLGREAFF TGCAGCGCCCAGACAGGCCTCGGGCGCGAAGCTTTCTTT TRBV29-1 once TRBJ1-1 NA
CAWIRGTSPGLGSGNTIYF TGTGCCTGGATACGAGGTACCTCTCCTGGGCTTGGGTCTGGAAACACCATATATTTT TRBV30 NA TRBJ1-3 NA
CASSRDQDEQFF TGCGCCAGCAGCCGGGACCAGGATGAGCAGTTCTTC TRBV5-1 NA TRBJ2-1 NA
CASSQGEHNEQFF TGCGCCAGCAGCCAAGGTGAACACAATGAGCAGTTCTTC TRBV4-1 once TRBJ2-1 NA
CASSETSAGTALPQHF TGTGCCAGCAGTGAAACCAGTGCCGGGACAGCTTTGCCCCAGCATTTT TRBV6-1 NA TRBJ1-5 TRBD1
CASSPPSGAGGGEQFF TGTGCCAGCAGCCCTCCTTCCGGGGCGGGTGGAGGTGAGCAGTTCTTC TRBV9 once TRBJ2-1 NA
CASSRLAGGTDTQYF TGTGCCAGCAGTCGACTAGCGGGCGGAACAGATACGCAGTATTTT TRBV6-4 NA TRBJ2-3 TRBD2
CASSQGLAGHNEQFF TGCGCCAGCAGTCAGGGCCTAGCGGGCCACAATGAGCAGTTCTTC TRBV10-1 NA TRBJ2-1 TRBD2
CASGASLFSSYNSPLHF TGTGCCAGCGGGGCCAGCCTTTTCAGCTCCTATAATTCACCCCTCCACTTT TRBV2 NA TRBJ1-6 NA
CASSPPVVLRTSPYEQYF TGTGCCAGCTCACCACCCGTCGTTTTGCGGACTAGCCCCTACGAGCAGTACTTC TRBV18 once TRBJ2-7 TRBD2
CASKGQGYLYEQYF TGTGCCAGCAAGGGTCAGGGATACCTCTACGAGCAGTACTTC TRBV2 NA TRBJ2-7 NA
CSVKNSGNTIYF TGCAGCGTTAAAAACTCTGGAAACACCATATATTTT TRBV29-1 few TRBJ1-3 NA
CASSPLTGSQPQHF TGTGCCAGCAGTCCACTCACGGGGAGTCAGCCCCAGCATTTT TRBV27 NA TRBJ1-5 NA